This TCR beta chain was documented in a study of cytomegalovirus exposure and HLA in healthy donors. As for the study in general: Previous work identified 95 million to 140 million unique TCR beta sequences from some 170 million T cells.

The CDR3 spans 19 residues. V lost 4 bases, J lost 3 bases, and 16 bases stayed unmatched. The germline V gene has CDR1 SQVTM and CDR2 ANQGSEA. The PCR was carried out with 60 Vbeta primers and 13 Jbeta primers. Assay: immunoSEQ multiplex PCR; the TCRdb copy retains only in-frame clones and omits some. The sample carries 130,000 or so clones, roughly 88% recorded once. The sample holds a few counts of this clone. The source material was PBMCs. V usage is TRBV29-1 and J usage is TRBJ2-7; TRBD2 matches at 15 bases. The sequence was collected from a woman between 35 and 50 years old in good health and CMV-seronegative. CDR3 nucleotides: TGCAGCGTTGGAAGGTGGACTAGCGGGAGGGGGTACGTAGGCTACGAGCAGTACTTC. Translated, it gives CSVGRWTSGRGYVGYEQYF.